This record covers a single T cell receptor beta chain. The table came from immunoSEQ multiplex PCR; TCRdb's copy has only in-frame clones and leaves some out. Counted here are roughly 10,000 clones, 80% occurring once; the ten biggest clones make up about 20%. This sample was included in a study of blood T cell dynamics during melanoma immunotherapy. Noted time point: week 3, after first cycle of checkpoint inhibitor. The V gene's germline CDR1 is LNHDA and CDR2 SQIVND (reference sequence). Trimming removed 7 bases at V and 0 bases at J, with 12 bases between. This CDR3 has 15 residues. This chain uses TRBV19 with TRBJ1-4, with D uncertain. The material sequenced was blood, taken from a patient treated with checkpoint blockade. The TCR comes from a human donor with melanoma. DNA for the CDR3: TGTGCCAGTACTGAGAAGGCGTCAACTAATGAAAAACTGTTTTTT. Its protein product is CASTEKASTNEKLFF.